This passage covers 6 T cell receptor beta chains from one sample sequenced in a study of T-cell reconstitution after alpha-beta-depleted transplantation in children. Library preparation (for TCRbeta) was performed with unique molecular identifiers. TCRdb fed the PCR reads into MiXCR, producing one record per CDR3 protein. Here the sample spans about 400,000 distinct CDR3 sequences, about a fifth being singletons. The specimen comprised PBMCs from the stem cell graft donor, sampled from the stem cell graft. The receptors stem from a human donor who donated a stem cell graft to a child with acute myeloid leukemia.

The chain uses TRBV5-1 and TRBJ2-1, with 7 bases fitting TRBD1. The CDR3 spans 17 residues. Unmatched junction bases numbered 9, after V lost 3 bases and J lost 0 bases. Germline CDR1 SGHRS, CDR2 YFSETQ. The DNA of the CDR3 is TGCGCCAGCAGCTCTCCAGGGGGTCAGCTCTCCTACAATGAGCAGTTCTTC. Protein sequence: CASSSPGGQLSYNEQFF.

Written as DNA, the CDR3 is TGTGCCAGCAGATCGGGACACAATAATGAAAAACTGTTTTTT. Translating it yields CASRSGHNNEKLFF. This chain uses TRBV27 with TRBJ1-4, with a tentative D call TRBD1 (6 bases). CDR1 is MNHEY, CDR2 SMNVEV, per germline (reference sequence). The germline V and J ends were trimmed by 6 bases and 4 bases, with 12 bases remaining between them. This CDR3 is 14 amino acids long.

This clonotype has only a few counts. The gene calls are TRBV10-3 and TRBJ2-5; D ambiguous. In germline, CDR1 is ENHRY, CDR2 SYGVKD. Trimming removed 8 bases at V and 1 base at J, with 8 bases between. The CDR3 loop spans 12 amino acids. The chain's CDR3 is CAIRAGQETQYF. The CDR3 bases are TGTGCCATCCGCGCCGGCCAAGAGACCCAGTACTTC.

CDR3 sequence reads: CASSRGLATTGELFF. The CDR3 DNA reads as TGCGCCAGCAGTCGAGGACTAGCAACCACCGGGGAGCTGTTTTTT. The V call is TRBV10-1, the J call TRBJ2-2, with 8 bases matching TRBD2. Germline-derived CDR1 and CDR2 are WNHNN and SYGVQD (reference sequence). The CDR3 spans 15 residues. V shed 5 bases and J 4 bases; nucleotides not matched to a gene: 6.

At least ten counts were recorded for this clonotype. The chain is built from TRBV20-1 and TRBJ2-7, with 9 bases identical to TRBD2. Germline V gene lookup returns CDR1 DFQATT and CDR2 SNEGSKA (reference sequence). Trimming at V came to 6 bases and at J to 1 base, leaving 4 bases not matched to a gene. The CDR3 sequence is 13 residues long. The CDR3 region is CSARLAESYEQYF. Here the CDR3 DNA reads TGCAGTGCGAGACTAGCGGAATCCTACGAGCAGTACTTC.

This sequence joins TRBV12-3 or TRBV12-4 and TRBJ1-3, with 7 positions matching TRBD1. This CDR3 comprises 12 residues. With V trimmed by 6 bases and J by 10 bases, 6 bases remained unmatched. CDR3 nucleotide sequence: TGTGCCAGCAGCTACGACAGGGCGACCATATATTTT. It codes for CASSYDRATIYF.